Listed here is a single T cell receptor (beta chain). This entry comes from a study of control samples from healthy donors and cancer patients. Sequenced by immunoSEQ multiplex PCR; TCRdb stores in-frame clones only, minus some. The repertoire holds about 150,000 clones, with 88% as singletons. The CDR3 length is 14 residues. CDR1 and CDR2 from the germline V gene are MNHEY and SMNVEV (reference sequence). V lost 5 bases, J lost 5 bases, and 5 bases stayed unmatched. The chain employs TRBV27 and TRBJ1-2, with 10 bases aligning to TRBD1. The receptor's source is a man younger than 35 in good health. Sequenced input: blood. DNA for the CDR3: TGTGCCAGCAGTCCTCGGGACAGGGGATATGGCTACACCTTC. This translates into CASSPRDRGYGYTF.